This TCR beta chain was recovered during a study of T cell responses to AZD1222 COVID-19 vaccine. Only in-frame clones appear in the TCRdb table, and some are missing; sequencing was by immunoSEQ multiplex PCR. The sample has 100,000 to 140,000 clones; about 85% are singletons. General study findings and limits: Per reports, nearly half of all spike-specific TCRs target regions that are unmutated in variants.

With respect to this clone: Antigen specificity is unknown.

Trimming removed 0 bases from V and 8 bases from J, with 12 bases in between. This CDR3 comprises 14 residues. Per germline, CDR1 KGHDR and CDR2 SFDVKD. The V call is TRBV24-1, the J call TRBJ1-2; D remains unclear. The receptor comes from an adult in good health. Source: peripheral blood, taken on day 0 of AZD1222 vaccination. The CDR3 DNA reads TGTGCCACCAGTGATTTGCTGGGTTCTGCGGGCTACACCTTC. As protein: CATSDLLGSAGYTF.